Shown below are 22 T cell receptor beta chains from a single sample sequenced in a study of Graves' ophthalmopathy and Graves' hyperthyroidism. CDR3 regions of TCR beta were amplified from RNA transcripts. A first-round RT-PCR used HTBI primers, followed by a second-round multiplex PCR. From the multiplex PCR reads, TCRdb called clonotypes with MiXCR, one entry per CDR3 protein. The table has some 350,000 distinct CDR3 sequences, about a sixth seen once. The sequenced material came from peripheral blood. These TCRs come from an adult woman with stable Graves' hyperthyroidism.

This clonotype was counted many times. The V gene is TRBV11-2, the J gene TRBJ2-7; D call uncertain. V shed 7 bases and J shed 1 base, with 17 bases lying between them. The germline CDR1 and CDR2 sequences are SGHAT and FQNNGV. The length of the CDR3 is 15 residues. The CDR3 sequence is CASNKWQVDSYEQYF. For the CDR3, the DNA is TGTGCCAGCAACAAGTGGCAGGTGGATTCCTACGAGCAGTACTTC.

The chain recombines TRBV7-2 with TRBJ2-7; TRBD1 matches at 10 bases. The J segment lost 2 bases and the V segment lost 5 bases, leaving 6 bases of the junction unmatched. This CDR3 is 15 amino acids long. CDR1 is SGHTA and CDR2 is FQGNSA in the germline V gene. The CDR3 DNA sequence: TGTGCCAGCAGCACTCAGACAGGGGGCACCTACGAGCAGTACTTC. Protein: CASSTQTGGTYEQYF.

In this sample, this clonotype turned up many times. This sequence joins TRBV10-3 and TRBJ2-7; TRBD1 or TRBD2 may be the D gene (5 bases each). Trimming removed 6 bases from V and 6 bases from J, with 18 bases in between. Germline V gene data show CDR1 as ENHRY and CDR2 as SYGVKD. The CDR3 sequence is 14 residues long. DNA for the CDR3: TGTGCCATCAGACAAACGGGACGTTTCTCCGAGCAGTACTTC. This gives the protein CAIRQTGRFSEQYF.

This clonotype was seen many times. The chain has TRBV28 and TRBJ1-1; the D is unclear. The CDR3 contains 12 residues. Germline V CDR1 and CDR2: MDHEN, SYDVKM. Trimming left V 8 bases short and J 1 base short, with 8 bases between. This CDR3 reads CASLSANTEAFF. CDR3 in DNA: TGTGCCAGCCTTTCCGCGAACACTGAAGCTTTCTTT.

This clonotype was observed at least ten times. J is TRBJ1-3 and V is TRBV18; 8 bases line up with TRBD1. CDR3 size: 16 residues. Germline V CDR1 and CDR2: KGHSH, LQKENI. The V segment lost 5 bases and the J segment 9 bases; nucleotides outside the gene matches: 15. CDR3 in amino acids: CASSTTRGQAPGTIYF. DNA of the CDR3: TGTGCCAGCTCAACAACCAGGGGACAGGCACCGGGCACCATATATTTT. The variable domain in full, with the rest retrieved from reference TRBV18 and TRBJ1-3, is NAGVMQNPRHLVRRRGQEARLRCSPMKGHSHVYWYRQLPEEGLKFMVYLQKENIIDESGMPKERFSAEFPKEGPSILRIQQVVRGDSAAYFCASSTTRGQAPGTIYFGEGSWLTVV.

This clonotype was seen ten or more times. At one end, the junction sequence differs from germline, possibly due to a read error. CDR3 sequence reads: CASSETRLAYW. As DNA, the CDR3 is TGTGCCAGCAGTGAAACAAGACTAGCGTACTGG. This chain links TRBV6-1 with TRBJ2-2; 8 nucleotides agree with TRBD2. The CDR3 has 11 residues. In germline, CDR1 is MNHNS, CDR2 SASEGT.

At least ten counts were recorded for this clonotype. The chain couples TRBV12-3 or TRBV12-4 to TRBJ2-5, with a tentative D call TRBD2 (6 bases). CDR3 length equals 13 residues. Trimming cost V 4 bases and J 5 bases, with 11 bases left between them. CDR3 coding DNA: TGTGCCAGCAGTTCACTAGCATCTGAGACCCAGTACTTC. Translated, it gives CASSSLASETQYF.

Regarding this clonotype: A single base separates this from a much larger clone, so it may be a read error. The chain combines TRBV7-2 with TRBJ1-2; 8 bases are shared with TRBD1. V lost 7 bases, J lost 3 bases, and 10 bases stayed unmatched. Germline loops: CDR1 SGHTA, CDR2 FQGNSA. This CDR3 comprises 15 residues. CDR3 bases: TGTGCCAGCAACTCGTTCGACAGGGGCGACTATGGCTACACCTTC. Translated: CASNSFDRGDYGYTF.

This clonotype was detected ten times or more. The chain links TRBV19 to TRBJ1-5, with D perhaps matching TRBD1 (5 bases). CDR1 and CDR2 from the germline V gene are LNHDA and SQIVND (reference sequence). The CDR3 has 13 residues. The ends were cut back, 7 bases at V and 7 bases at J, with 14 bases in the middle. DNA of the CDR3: TGTGCCAGTACTCCTGGCTGGGGGCAGCCCCAGCATTTT. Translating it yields CASTPGWGQPQHF.

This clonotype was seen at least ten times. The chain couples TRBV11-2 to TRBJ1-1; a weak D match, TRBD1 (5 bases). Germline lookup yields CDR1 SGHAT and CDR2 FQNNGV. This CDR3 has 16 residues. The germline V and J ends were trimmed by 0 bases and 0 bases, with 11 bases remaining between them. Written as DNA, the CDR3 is TGTGCCAGCAGCTTAGAGGCAGGGATTTTGAACACTGAAGCTTTCTTT. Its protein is CASSLEAGILNTEAFF.

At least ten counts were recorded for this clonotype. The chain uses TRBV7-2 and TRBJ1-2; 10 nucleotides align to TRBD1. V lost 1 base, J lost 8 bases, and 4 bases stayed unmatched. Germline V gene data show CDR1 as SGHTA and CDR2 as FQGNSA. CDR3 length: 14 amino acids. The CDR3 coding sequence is TGTGCCAGCAGCTTAGTAGGGACAGGGGTGGGCTACACCTTC. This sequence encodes CASSLVGTGVGYTF.

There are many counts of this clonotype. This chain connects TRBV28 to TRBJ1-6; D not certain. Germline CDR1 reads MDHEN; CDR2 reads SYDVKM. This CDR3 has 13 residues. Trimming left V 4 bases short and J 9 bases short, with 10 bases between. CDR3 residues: CASSSGDGSPLHF. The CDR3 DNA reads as TGTGCCAGCAGTTCTGGGGATGGTTCACCCCTCCACTTT.

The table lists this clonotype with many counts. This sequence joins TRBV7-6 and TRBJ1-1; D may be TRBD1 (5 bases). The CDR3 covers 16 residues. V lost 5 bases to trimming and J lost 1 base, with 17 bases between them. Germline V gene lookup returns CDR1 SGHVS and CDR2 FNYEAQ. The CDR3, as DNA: TGTGCCAGCAGCCCCGTCGAACGGGGCGCGAACACTGAAGCTTTCTTT. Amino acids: CASSPVERGANTEAFF.

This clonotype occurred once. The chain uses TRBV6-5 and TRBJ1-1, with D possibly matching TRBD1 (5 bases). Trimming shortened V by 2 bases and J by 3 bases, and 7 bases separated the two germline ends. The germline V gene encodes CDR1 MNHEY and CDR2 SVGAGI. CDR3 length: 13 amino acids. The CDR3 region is CASSYLGDTEAFF. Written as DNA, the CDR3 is TGTGCCAGCAGTTACCTAGGGGACACTGAAGCTTTCTTT.

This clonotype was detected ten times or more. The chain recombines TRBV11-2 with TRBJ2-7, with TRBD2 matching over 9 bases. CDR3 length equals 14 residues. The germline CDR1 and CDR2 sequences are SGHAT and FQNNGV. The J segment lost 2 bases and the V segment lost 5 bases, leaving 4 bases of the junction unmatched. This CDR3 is CASSTGTSPYEQYF. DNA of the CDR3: TGTGCCAGCAGCACCGGGACTAGCCCCTACGAGCAGTACTTC.

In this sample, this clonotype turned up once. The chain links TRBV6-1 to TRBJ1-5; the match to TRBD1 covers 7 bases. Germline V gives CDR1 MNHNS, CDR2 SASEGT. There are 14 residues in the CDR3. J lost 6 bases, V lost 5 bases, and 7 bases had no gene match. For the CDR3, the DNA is TGTGCCAGCAGTAAGGGGGCTAGTAGTCAGCCCCAGCATTTT. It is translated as CASSKGASSQPQHF.

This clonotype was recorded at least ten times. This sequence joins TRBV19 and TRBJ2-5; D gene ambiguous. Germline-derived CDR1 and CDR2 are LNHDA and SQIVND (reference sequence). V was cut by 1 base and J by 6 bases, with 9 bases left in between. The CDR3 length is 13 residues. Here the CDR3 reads CASSIGQSKTQYF. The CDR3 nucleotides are TGTGCCAGTAGTATAGGTCAGAGTAAGACCCAGTACTTC. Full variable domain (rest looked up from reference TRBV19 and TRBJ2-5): DGGITQSPKYLFRKEGQNVTLSCEQNLNHDAMYWYRQDPGQGLRLIYYSQIVNDFQKGDIAEGYSVSREKKESFPLTVTSAQKNPTAFYLCASSIGQSKTQYFGPGTRLLVL.

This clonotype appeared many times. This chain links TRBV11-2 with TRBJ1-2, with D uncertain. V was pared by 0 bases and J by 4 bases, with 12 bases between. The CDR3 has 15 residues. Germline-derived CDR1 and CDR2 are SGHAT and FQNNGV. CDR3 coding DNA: TGTGCCAGCAGCTTAGATCTTCACCAGGCCTATGGCTACACCTTC. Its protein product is CASSLDLHQAYGYTF.

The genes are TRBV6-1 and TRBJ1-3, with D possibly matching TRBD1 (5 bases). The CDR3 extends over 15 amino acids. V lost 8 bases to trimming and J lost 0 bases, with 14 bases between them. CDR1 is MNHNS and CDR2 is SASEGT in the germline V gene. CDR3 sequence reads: CASGPGLRSGNTIYF. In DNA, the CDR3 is TGTGCCAGCGGCCCGGGACTGCGCTCTGGAAACACCATATATTTT.

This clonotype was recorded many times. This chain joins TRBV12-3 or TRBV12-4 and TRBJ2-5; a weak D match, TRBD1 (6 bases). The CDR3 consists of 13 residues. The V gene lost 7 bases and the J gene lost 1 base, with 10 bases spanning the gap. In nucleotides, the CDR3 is TGTGCCAGCACCATACAGGGCCAAGAGACCCAGTACTTC. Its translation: CASTIQGQETQYF.

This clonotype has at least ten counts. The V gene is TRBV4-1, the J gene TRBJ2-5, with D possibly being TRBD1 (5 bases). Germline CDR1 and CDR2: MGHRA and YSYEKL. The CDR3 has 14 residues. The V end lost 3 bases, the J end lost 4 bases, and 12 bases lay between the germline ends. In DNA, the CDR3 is TGCGCCAGCAGCCAGACCAGGGATGCAGAGACCCAGTACTTC. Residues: CASSQTRDAETQYF.

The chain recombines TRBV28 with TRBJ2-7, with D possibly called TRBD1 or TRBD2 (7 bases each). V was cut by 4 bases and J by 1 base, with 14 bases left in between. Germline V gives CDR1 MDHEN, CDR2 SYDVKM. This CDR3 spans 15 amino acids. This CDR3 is CASSSPGGASYEQYF. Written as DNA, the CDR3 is TGTGCCAGCAGTTCCCCAGGGGGGGCGTCCTACGAGCAGTACTTC.